The present entry profiles one T cell receptor (beta chain) with its context. Its antigen remains unidentified. The CDR3 covers 13 residues. V was trimmed by 5 bases and J by 1 base, leaving 9 bases between them. CDR1 is SGHVS, CDR2 FQNEAQ, per germline. Method: immunoSEQ multiplex PCR; TCRdb's copy keeps in-frame clones and lacks some. This sample carries about 9,600 clones, 97% to 99% of them seen once, and the ten largest clones take around 0.24%. These data belong to a study of monozygotic twins with cystic fibrosis. Study results and limitations: No link emerged between shared CDR3 counts and age, concordance or severity. In 13 of 16 pairs, V gene usage was closest to the co-twin's. Monozygotic CF twin pairs shared significantly more nucleotide-identical clonotypes than unrelated CF individuals did.

The chain recombines TRBV7-8 with TRBJ2-7, with a possible D match to TRBD1 (6 bases). The clonotype was recovered from a girl aged 2-10 years with cystic fibrosis. The sample comprised blood. Here the CDR3 reads CASSPTGSYEQYF. In DNA form, the CDR3 reads TGTGCCAGCAGCCCTACAGGGTCCTACGAGCAGTACTTC.